These T cell receptor beta chains were read from a single sample in a study of Ad26.COV2.S vaccination and SARS-CoV-2 variants. The data were produced by immunoSEQ multiplex PCR, yet TCRdb's version contains in-frame clones alone and is incomplete. Among some 500,000 clones listed, roughly nine tenths were seen once. Source: peripheral blood, taken in a trial of Ad26.COV2.S vaccine versus placebo. Receptors originate from a person between 18 and 65 years old who received the Ad26.COV2.S COVID-19 vaccine or a placebo. CDR3s include the opening cysteine and the closing phenylalanine or tryptophan. A D gene is named only where the DNA matches it firmly. Only some rows state a clone size, as once, few, many or a class for expanded clones.

NA	NA	TRBV5-6	TRBJ2-5	TGTGCCAGCAGCTTTTTGGACCGGGGTAGGACCCAGTACTTC	CASSFLDRGRTQYF
NA	TRBD1	TRBV4-2	TRBJ2-3	TGTGCCAGCAGCTTACAACCGGGACAGACCGTGACAGATACGCAGTATTTT	CASSLQPGQTVTDTQYF
NA	NA	TRBV7-8	TRBJ1-2	TGTGCCAGCAGCCCCACCCCACAGGGTACGGGGGGCTACACCTTC	CASSPTPQGTGGYTF
NA	NA	TRBV18	TRBJ2-1	TGTGCCAGCTCACCGGACAGATTCTCCTACAATGAGCAGTTCTTC	CASSPDRFSYNEQFF
NA	NA	TRBV5-1	TRBJ1-1	TGCGCCAGCAGCTTGGGAACGGGGGCGCTGAACACTGAAGCTTTCTTT	CASSLGTGALNTEAFF
NA	TRBD2	TRBV9	TRBJ2-3	TGTGCCAGCAGCGTAGGGCTAGCGGGGGGGTTCACAGATACGCAGTATTTT	CASSVGLAGGFTDTQYF
NA	NA	TRBV28	TRBJ1-1	TGTGCCAGCAGCGGGGCGACTGAAGCTTTCTTT	CASSGATEAFF
NA	TRBD1	TRBV15	TRBJ2-1	TGTGCCACCAGCAGAGAGGGGACAGGATCGGCTGAGCAGTTCTTC	CATSREGTGSAEQFF
NA	NA	TRBV7-9	TRBJ2-2	TGTGCCAGCAGCGGAGCCAGGGACTCCCGGGAGCTGTTTTTT	CASSGARDSRELFF
many	NA	TRBV27	TRBJ2-2	TGTGCCAGCAGTTCGGGGGCCTCGCACACCGGGGAGCTGTTTTTT	CASSSGASHTGELFF
NA	NA	TRBV18	TRBJ2-3	TGTGCCAGCTCACCATCGTACACAGATACGCAGTATTTT	CASSPSYTDTQYF
NA	NA	TRBV6-2/TRBV6-3	TRBJ2-1	TGTGCCAGCAGTTGGGGGCGGGATGAGCAGTTCTTC	CASSWGRDEQFF
NA	TRBD2	TRBV18	TRBJ2-5	TGTGCCAGCTCCCCCCGGGCGGGAGGAGAGACCCAGTACTTC	CASSPRAGGETQYF
once	TRBD1	TRBV14	TRBJ1-2	TGTGCCAGCAGCCCAGTAACAGGGGGAGATGGCTACACCTTC	CASSPVTGGDGYTF
NA	NA	TRBV18	TRBJ1-5	TGTGCCAGCTCACCATTGGCAGGGGTCAACCAGCCCCAGCATTTT	CASSPLAGVNQPQHF
NA	NA	TRBV7-3	TRBJ2-1	TGTGCCAGCAGCTACGACTCGGGCTCCTACAATGAGCAGTTCTTC	CASSYDSGSYNEQFF
NA	NA	TRBV29-1	TRBJ1-1	TGCAGCGTGGGGGACGGATGGAACACTGAAGCTTTCTTT	CSVGDGWNTEAFF
NA	NA	TRBV7-6	TRBJ1-3	TGTGCCAGCAGCCCCGTCCGGGACACGACCTCTGGAAACACCATATATTTT	CASSPVRDTTSGNTIYF
once	NA	TRBV5-4	TRBJ1-1	TGTGCCAGCAGTTCACGGCTAGAGGACACTGAAGCTTTCTTT	CASSSRLEDTEAFF
NA	NA	TRBV6-2/TRBV6-3	TRBJ1-1	TGTGCCAGCAGTTACTCTCGGGGGGGACGTGGCAGGGTGAACACTGAAGCTTTCTTT	CASSYSRGGRGRVNTEAFF
NA	NA	TRBV7-9	TRBJ1-2	TGTGCCAGCGGGTGGTTCGATAGATACACCTTC	CASGWFDRYTF
NA	TRBD1	TRBV28	TRBJ2-7	TGTGCCAGCAGTGTGAGGGACAGAGACTACGAGCAGTACTTC	CASSVRDRDYEQYF
NA	TRBD2	TRBV10-3	TRBJ2-2	TGTGCCATGAGTGCCCACGGGGGGGGAACCGGGGAGCTGTTTTTT	CAMSAHGGGTGELFF
once	NA	TRBV5-4	TRBJ2-2	TGTGCCAGCAGCCCTTCCGGTAGCGGCACGGGGGTCGGGGAGCTGTTTTTT	CASSPSGSGTGVGELFF
NA	NA	TRBV28	TRBJ2-2	TGTGCCAGCGGGAACTTCTGGGGTGTCGGCACCGGGGAGCTGTTTTTT	CASGNFWGVGTGELFF
once	NA	TRBV18	TRBJ1-5	TGTGCCAGCTCACCCAGCCGGGGGGGACGTAGCAATCAGCCCCAGCATTTT	CASSPSRGGRSNQPQHF
NA	NA	TRBV28	TRBJ2-7	TGTGCCAGCAGGCTGGACGGGGATTACGAGCAGTACTTC	CASRLDGDYEQYF
NA	NA	TRBV5-1	TRBJ2-1	TGCGCCAGCAGCCAGGCGGAAGGGGCCTCCTACAATGAGCAGTTCTTC	CASSQAEGASYNEQFF
NA	TRBD1	TRBV24-1	TRBJ1-5	TGTGCCACCAGTGGACAGGGGAGGAATCAGCCCCAGCATTTT	CATSGQGRNQPQHF